These T cell receptor beta chains were read from a single sample in a study of OX40 agonist ivuxolimab in advanced cancers. Generated by immunoSEQ multiplex PCR, the TCRdb table keeps only in-frame clones and is missing some. The sample has fewer than 70,000 clones; roughly 89% are singletons. Sequencing used CD4+ or CD8+ T cells sorted from blood, obtained in a trial of the OX40 agonist ivuxolimab. These receptors all stem from an adult with an advanced solid tumor such as melanoma, head and neck, liver or kidney cancer. Each CDR3 is given with its conserved first and last residue. Fields, in order: V gene, J gene, D gene, clone size, CDR3 protein, CDR3 DNA. The D gene is left open where the match is weak. Part of the rows lack a size; the others show once, few, many or a class for expanded clones.

TRBV2	TRBJ2-7	TRBD2	NA	CASSELAGGTYEQYF	TGTGCCAGCAGTGAACTAGCGGGGGGTACCTACGAGCAGTACTTC
TRBV15	TRBJ2-5	NA	once	CATSRVADQETQYF	TGTGCCACCAGCAGAGTTGCAGACCAAGAGACCCAGTACTTC
TRBV6-6	TRBJ1-1	TRBD1	NA	CASLAPNRGTEAFF	TGTGCCAGCCTAGCCCCGAACAGGGGCACTGAAGCTTTCTTT
TRBV19	TRBJ1-5	TRBD1	NA	CASSSQGGGQPQHF	TGTGCCAGTAGTTCACAGGGGGGAGGTCAGCCCCAGCATTTT
TRBV4-1	TRBJ2-1	NA	NA	CASSQMREADEQFF	TGCGCCAGCAGCCAGATGAGGGAAGCGGATGAGCAGTTCTTC
TRBV20-1	TRBJ2-3	TRBD2	NA	CSARAGLAQYF	TGCAGTGCCCGCGCGGGACTAGCCCAGTATTTT
TRBV30	TRBJ2-1	TRBD2	NA	CAWSRGGVWGEQFF	TGTGCCTGGAGTCGCGGGGGGGTCTGGGGTGAGCAGTTCTTC
TRBV9	TRBJ2-1	NA	NA	CASSVAPGTERNEQFF	TGTGCCAGCAGCGTAGCTCCCGGGACGGAGAGAAATGAGCAGTTCTTC
TRBV19	TRBJ1-2	NA	NA	CASSISRTFYGYTF	TGTGCCAGTAGTATAAGCCGGACATTCTATGGCTACACCTTC
TRBV13	TRBJ2-3	NA	NA	CASSLKWEITDTQYF	TGTGCCAGCAGCTTAAAGTGGGAGATCACAGATACGCAGTATTTT
TRBV5-8	TRBJ2-2	TRBD2	NA	CASSLEAGGTGELFF	TGTGCCAGCAGCTTGGAAGCGGGAGGAACCGGGGAGCTGTTTTTT
TRBV28	TRBJ2-3	TRBD2	once	CASSFVGGLAGAGSPDTQYF	TGTGCCAGCAGTTTTGTCGGGGGACTAGCGGGAGCTGGATCCCCAGATACGCAGTATTTT
TRBV7-3	TRBJ2-3	TRBD2	NA	CASSKTYPGLVPSDTQYF	TGTGCCAGCAGCAAAACTTACCCAGGACTAGTCCCATCAGATACGCAGTATTTT
TRBV30	TRBJ1-1	TRBD1	NA	CAGTGQLNTEAFF	TGTGCCGGCACGGGACAGTTGAACACTGAAGCTTTCTTT
TRBV19	TRBJ2-2	TRBD1	NA	CASRSDRANTGELFF	TGTGCCAGTAGATCGGACAGGGCGAACACCGGGGAGCTGTTTTTT
TRBV27	TRBJ2-3	NA	once	CASSLSAVGTQYF	TGTGCCAGCAGCCTTTCCGCCGTTGGTACGCAGTATTTT
TRBV7-2	TRBJ1-2	NA	NA	CASSLTLGNGYTF	TGTGCCAGCAGCTTAACGCTCGGGAATGGCTACACCTTC
TRBV28	TRBJ2-7	NA	NA	CASSLLGGLGEQYF	TGTGCCAGCAGTTTATTGGGGGGGCTGGGCGAGCAGTACTTC
TRBV30	TRBJ2-4	NA	few	CAWKPGPWKNIQYF	TGTGCCTGGAAACCGGGACCTTGGAAAAACATTCAGTACTTC
TRBV7-3	TRBJ2-5	TRBD1	NA	CASSLGRDRGSETQYF	TGTGCCAGCAGCCTGGGCCGGGACAGGGGGTCGGAGACCCAGTACTTC
TRBV4-2	TRBJ2-5	TRBD2	NA	CASSQMGASGIKETQYF	TGTGCCAGCAGCCAAATGGGGGCTAGCGGGATAAAAGAGACCCAGTACTTC